This T cell receptor (beta chain) originates from a study of blood T cells in healthy people across ages. Findings and limits, study-wide: The study found more naive CD4+ cells and higher diversity in long-lived than aged donors. The percentage of naive T cells correlated strongly with TCR beta diversity.

This clonotype was recorded at least ten times. Its antigen is unidentified. PCR was performed a second time for roughly 6 to 12 cycles using a sample-barcoded 5' primer and a J-beta primer mix. TCRdb used MiXCR to reprocess the 5' RACE reads, holding one entry per CDR3 protein. The sample contains about 1.5 million distinct CDR3 sequences, roughly 43% of which appear only once. Germline values: CDR1 MNHEY, CDR2 SVGEGT. V shed 6 bases and J 7 bases; nucleotides not matched to a gene: 0. There are 12 residues in the CDR3. The material sequenced was blood. The receptor's source is a woman aged 18-29 years in good health. The chain is built from TRBV6-2 or TRBV6-3 and TRBJ2-4, with TRBD1 matching 10 bases. The CDR3 DNA sequence: TGTGCCAGCAGGGACAGGGGGAACATTCAGTACTTC. Translating it yields CASRDRGNIQYF.